These 3 T cell receptor beta chains originate from one sample sequenced in a study of blood T cells in healthy people across ages. The second PCR ran roughly 7 to 11 cycles with a sample-barcoded 5' primer and J-beta primers. TCRdb re-derived calls from the 5' RACE reads in MiXCR, one entry per CDR3 protein. Counted here are 800,000 to 1,300,000 distinct CDR3 sequences, roughly a quarter occurring once; the ten biggest clones make up around 0.75%. In addition, the sample was reused for a study of T cells of mothers and their children.

The specimen sequenced was blood. These receptors were taken from a girl between 2 and 10 years old in good health.

This clonotype occurred a few times. This sequence joins TRBV9 and TRBJ2-3; no firm D call. From germline, CDR1 is SGDLS and CDR2 YYNGEE. The CDR3 extends over 14 amino acids. V shed 2 bases and J shed 4 bases, with 11 bases lying between them. The CDR3 protein is CASSVLSRSDTQYF. The CDR3 DNA sequence: TGTGCCAGCAGCGTCCTTTCTAGGTCAGATACGCAGTATTTT.

The gene calls are TRBV20-1 and TRBJ2-7; 7 nucleotides agree with TRBD1. Germline values: CDR1 DFQATT, CDR2 SNEGSKA (reference sequence). CDR3 length: 15 residues. The junction had 9 bases not matched to a gene; V was cut back by 2 bases and J by 2 bases. The CDR3 sequence: CSARPGQAGPYEQYF. The CDR3 DNA sequence: TGCAGTGCTAGACCCGGACAGGCCGGTCCCTACGAGCAGTACTTC.

This chain connects TRBV18 to TRBJ2-1; D tentatively reads TRBD1 or TRBD2 (5 bases each). V was cut by 3 bases and J by 5 bases, with 8 bases left in between. The CDR3 length is 13 residues. The germline V gene encodes CDR1 KGHSH and CDR2 LQKENI. CDR3 amino acids: CASSPWGNNEQFF. The CDR3 DNA follows: TGTGCCAGCTCACCGTGGGGGAACAATGAGCAGTTCTTC.